Reported below is one TCR beta chain. No antigen is known for it. No base qualities exist here, and no much larger clone lies one base off it. Reading the label with the study, this specimen's time point is: week 11, during vaccination. Each vaccine dose, consisting of 300 ug of a 20-mer mutant IDH1 peptide in Montanide, was administered subcutaneously with topical imiquimod. Donors had newly diagnosed WHO grade 3 or 4 IDH1-mutant astrocytomas with loss of nuclear ATRX. The samples were drawn from NOA16, a multicentre, single-arm, open-label phase I trial in Germany that tested a mutant IDH1 peptide vaccine in humans for the first time. Genomic DNA for TCRB sequencing was extracted from EDTA blood using the DNeasy Blood and Tissue Kit. This record comes from a study of a mutant IDH1 vaccine in newly diagnosed glioma (dated by TCRdb to the early 2020s). Looking at the study overall: Eight vaccinations were administered to patients in weeks 1, 3, 5, 7, 11, 15, 19 and 23, corresponding to visits V03 through V10. Vaccination started 4-6 weeks after radiotherapy alone, or was given together with temozolomide cycles in the groups whose treatment included chemotherapy. For exploratory analyses, approximately 25 treated patients had longitudinal TCRB deep sequencing done wherever samples were available. Of the approximately 32 treated patients, approximately 62% were male and around 40% were female, and the mean age was 40.4 years. Peripheral blood was drawn at six visits: V03 (baseline), V05, V07, V10, V12 and V13. Before enrollment, most patients had been given radiochemotherapy with temozolomide as standard therapy, while the rest had received either radiotherapy alone or temozolomide alone.

On the study overall, not on this receptor specifically: Changes in the top peripheral T cell clonotypes picked up by TCRB sequencing did not appear to be linked to pseudoprogression. The authors noted that analyses of patient blood samples could not be reproduced because of sample limitations. PBMC samples for TCRB deep sequencing were selected based on availability. Across multiple MHC alleles, vaccine-induced immune responses were seen in more than 80% of patients.

Library creation used the immunoSEQ multiplex PCR assay. Rearranged TCR beta chain sequences were amplified using the hsTCRB Kit according to the manufacturer's protocol. TCRB libraries were sequenced on an Illumina MiSeq. As for the authors' bioinformatics: The kit vendor's proprietary platform handled demultiplexing, trimming and gene mapping. This is the immuneACCESS table as TCRdb keeps it, with only in-frame sequences that have V and J called. A part of the clones is gone; compared with another copy, unresolved V genes explain less than half, and the rest is unexplained. That table furnishes V, J and clone size, whereas the DNA furnished D and trimming. A total of some 60,000 clones appear in this sample, about 84% of them only once. Around 3.5% of the sample lies in the top ten. CDR1 is given as SGHRS and CDR2 as YFSETQ, both from the germline V gene. The junction carries 10 bases between V and J, which are trimmed by 0 bases and 6 bases respectively. The CDR3, cysteine through phenylalanine, is 14 amino acids long. Of all the DNA, just the CDR3 is kept, 42 bases in frame from base 1.

Source: PBMCs, taken from a glioma patient whose treatment included an IDH1 peptide vaccine. The chain is made from TRBV5-1 and TRBJ2-1; the D gene is unclear. This sequence originates from a man aged 30 to 45 with glioma. The DNA is TGCGCCAGCAGCTTGGGGGGTTCGATCAATGAGCAGTTCTTC. This yields the protein CASSLGGSINEQFF. When the CDR3 is completed using the reference TRBV5-1 and TRBJ2-1 genes on either side, the full variable domain is KAGVTQTPRYLIKTRGQQVTLSCSPISGHRSVSWYQQTPGQGLQFLFEYFSETQRNKGNFPGRFSGRQFSNSRSEMNVSTLELGDSALYLCASSLGGSINEQFFGPGTRLTVL.